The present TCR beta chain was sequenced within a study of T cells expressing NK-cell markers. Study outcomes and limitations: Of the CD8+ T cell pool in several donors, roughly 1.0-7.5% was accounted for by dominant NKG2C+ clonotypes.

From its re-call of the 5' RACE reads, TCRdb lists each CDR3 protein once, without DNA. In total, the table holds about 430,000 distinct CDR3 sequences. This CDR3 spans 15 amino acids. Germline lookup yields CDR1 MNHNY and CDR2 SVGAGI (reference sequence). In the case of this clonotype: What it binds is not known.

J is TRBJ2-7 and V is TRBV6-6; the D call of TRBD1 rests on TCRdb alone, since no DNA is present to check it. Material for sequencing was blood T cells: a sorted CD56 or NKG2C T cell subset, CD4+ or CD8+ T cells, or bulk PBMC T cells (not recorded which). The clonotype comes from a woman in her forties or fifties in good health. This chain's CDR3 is CASSLLTGQAYEQYF.